The next 2 T cell receptor beta chains were all read from a single sample in a study of control samples from healthy donors and cancer patients. Sequenced by immunoSEQ multiplex PCR; TCRdb stores in-frame clones only, minus some. The sample lists 80,000 or so clones, roughly 94% occurring once. Sequencing was done on a sample of blood. The receptors were sampled from a woman in her thirties or forties in good health.

CDR3 residues: CASSEEYYGYTF. CDR3 nucleotide sequence: TGCGCCAGCAGTGAGGAGTACTATGGCTACACCTTC. This rearrangement joins TRBV10-2 to TRBJ1-2; D not resolved. Germline V gives CDR1 WSHSY, CDR2 SAAADI. The CDR3 is 12 amino acids. V was cut by 2 bases and J by 3 bases, with 4 bases left in between.

The chain couples TRBV7-8 to TRBJ2-1; 12 bases fit TRBD2. Per the germline V gene, CDR1 is SGHVS and CDR2 is FQNEAQ. The CDR3 spans 15 residues. The J segment lost 7 bases and the V segment lost 4 bases, leaving 5 bases of the junction unmatched. The CDR3 region is CASSSTSGSLNEQFF. The CDR3 bases are TGTGCCAGCAGCTCGACTAGCGGGAGCTTAAATGAGCAGTTCTTC.